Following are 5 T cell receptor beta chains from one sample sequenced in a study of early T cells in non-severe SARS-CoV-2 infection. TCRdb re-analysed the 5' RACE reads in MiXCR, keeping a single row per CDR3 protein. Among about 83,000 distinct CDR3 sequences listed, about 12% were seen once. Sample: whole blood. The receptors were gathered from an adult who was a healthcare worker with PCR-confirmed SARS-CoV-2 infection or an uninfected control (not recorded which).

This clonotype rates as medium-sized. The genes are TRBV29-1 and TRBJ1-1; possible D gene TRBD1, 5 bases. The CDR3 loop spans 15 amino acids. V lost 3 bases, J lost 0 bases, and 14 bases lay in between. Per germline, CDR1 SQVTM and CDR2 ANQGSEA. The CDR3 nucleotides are TGCAGCGTTGATTCCGGGTGGGGGATGAACACTGAAGCTTTCTTT. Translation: CSVDSGWGMNTEAFF.

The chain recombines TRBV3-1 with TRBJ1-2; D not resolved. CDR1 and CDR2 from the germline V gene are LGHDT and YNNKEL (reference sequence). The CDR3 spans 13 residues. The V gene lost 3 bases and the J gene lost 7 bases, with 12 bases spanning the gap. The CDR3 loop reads CASSHATPGGYTF. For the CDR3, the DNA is TGTGCCAGCAGCCATGCTACTCCCGGTGGCTACACCTTC.

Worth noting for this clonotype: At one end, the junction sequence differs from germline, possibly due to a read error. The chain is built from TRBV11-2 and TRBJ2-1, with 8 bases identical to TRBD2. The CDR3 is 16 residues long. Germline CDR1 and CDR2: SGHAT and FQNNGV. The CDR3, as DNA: TGTGTCAGCAGCCGAACTAGCGGCAGCTCCTACAATGAGCAGTTCTTC. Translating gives CVSSRTSGSSYNEQFF.

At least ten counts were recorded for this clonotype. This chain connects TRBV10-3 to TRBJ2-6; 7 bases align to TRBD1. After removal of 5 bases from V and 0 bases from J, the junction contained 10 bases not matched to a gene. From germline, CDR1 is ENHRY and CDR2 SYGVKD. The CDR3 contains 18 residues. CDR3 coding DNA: TGTGCCATCAGTACCCCCCGACAGGGAACCTCTGGGGCCAACGTCCTGACTTTC. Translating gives CAISTPRQGTSGANVLTF.

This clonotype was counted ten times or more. The CDR3 DNA sequence: TGTGCCAGCAGCCCCTCCGGGACCTCTGGAAACACCATATATTTT. Amino acid sequence: CASSPSGTSGNTIYF. The chain joins TRBV3-1 to TRBJ1-3; tentatively, D is TRBD1 (5 bases). Germline CDR1 is LGHDT and CDR2 is YNNKEL (reference sequence). The CDR3 loop spans 15 amino acids. Trimming took 4 bases from V and 0 from J, leaving 10 bases between them.